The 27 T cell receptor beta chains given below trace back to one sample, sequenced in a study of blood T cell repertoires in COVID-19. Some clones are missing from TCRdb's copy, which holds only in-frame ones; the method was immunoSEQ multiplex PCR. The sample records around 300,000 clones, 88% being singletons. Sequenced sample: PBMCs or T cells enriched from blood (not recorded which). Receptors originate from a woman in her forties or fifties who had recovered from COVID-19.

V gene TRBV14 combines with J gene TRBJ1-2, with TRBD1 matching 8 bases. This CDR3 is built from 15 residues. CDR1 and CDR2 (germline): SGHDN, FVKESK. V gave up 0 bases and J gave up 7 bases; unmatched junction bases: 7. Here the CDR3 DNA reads TGTGCCAGCAGCCAAGACTCAGGGGGCTTGGTTGGCTACACCTTC. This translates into CASSQDSGGLVGYTF.

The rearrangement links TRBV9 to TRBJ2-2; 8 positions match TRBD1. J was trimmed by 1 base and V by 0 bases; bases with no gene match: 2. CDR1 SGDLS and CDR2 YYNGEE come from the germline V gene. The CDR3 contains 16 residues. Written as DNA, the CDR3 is TGTGCCAGCAGCGTAGGGGGGACAGGGAACACCGGGGAGCTGTTTTTT. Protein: CASSVGGTGNTGELFF.

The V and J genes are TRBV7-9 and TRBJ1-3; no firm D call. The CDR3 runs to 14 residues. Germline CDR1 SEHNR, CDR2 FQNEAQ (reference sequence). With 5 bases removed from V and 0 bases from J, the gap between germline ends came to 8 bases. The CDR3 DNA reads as TGTGCCAGCAGCGCCAGTAACTCTGGAAACACCATATATTTT. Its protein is CASSASNSGNTIYF.

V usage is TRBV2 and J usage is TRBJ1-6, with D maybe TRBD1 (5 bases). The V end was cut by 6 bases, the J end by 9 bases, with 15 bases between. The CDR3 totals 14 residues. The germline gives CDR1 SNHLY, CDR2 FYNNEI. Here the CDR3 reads CASRGGQSGSPLHF. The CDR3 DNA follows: TGTGCCAGCAGAGGTGGACAAAGTGGTTCACCCCTCCACTTT.

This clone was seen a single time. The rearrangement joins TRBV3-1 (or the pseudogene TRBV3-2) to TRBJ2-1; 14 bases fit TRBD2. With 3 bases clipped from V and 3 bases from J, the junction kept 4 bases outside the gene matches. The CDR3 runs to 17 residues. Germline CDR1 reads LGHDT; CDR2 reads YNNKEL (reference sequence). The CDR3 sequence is CASSQGLAGVNYNEQFF. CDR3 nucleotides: TGTGCCAGCAGCCAGGGACTAGCGGGAGTCAACTACAATGAGCAGTTCTTC.

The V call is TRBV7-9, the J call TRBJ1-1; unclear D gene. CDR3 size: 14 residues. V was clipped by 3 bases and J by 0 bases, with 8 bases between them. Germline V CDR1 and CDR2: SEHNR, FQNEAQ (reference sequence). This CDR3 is CASSFHSMNTEAFF. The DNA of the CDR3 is TGTGCCAGCAGCTTCCACTCAATGAACACTGAAGCTTTCTTT. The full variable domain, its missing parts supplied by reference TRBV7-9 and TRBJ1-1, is DTGVSQNPRHKITKRGQNVTFRCDPISEHNRLYWYRQTLGQGPEFLTYFQNEAQLEKSRLLSDRFSAERPKGSFSTLEIQRTEQGDSAMYLCASSFHSMNTEAFFGQGTRLTVV.

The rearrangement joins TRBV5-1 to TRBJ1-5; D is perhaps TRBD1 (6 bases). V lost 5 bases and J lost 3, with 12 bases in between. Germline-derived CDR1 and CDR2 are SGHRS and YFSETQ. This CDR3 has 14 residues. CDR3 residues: CASSVGGDNQPQHF. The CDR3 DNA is TGCGCCAGCAGTGTAGGGGGAGACAATCAGCCCCAGCATTTT.

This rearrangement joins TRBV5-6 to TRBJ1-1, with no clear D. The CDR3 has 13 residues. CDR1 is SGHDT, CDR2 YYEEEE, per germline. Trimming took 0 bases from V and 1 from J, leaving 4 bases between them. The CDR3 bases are TGTGCCAGCAGCTTGGGAGGGAACACTGAAGCTTTCTTT. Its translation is CASSLGGNTEAFF.

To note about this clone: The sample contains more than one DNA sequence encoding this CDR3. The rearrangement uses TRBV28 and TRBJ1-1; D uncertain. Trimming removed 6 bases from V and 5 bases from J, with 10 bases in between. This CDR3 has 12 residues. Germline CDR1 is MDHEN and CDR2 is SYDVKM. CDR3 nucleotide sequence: TGTGCCAGCAGCGAGGGAGGAACTGAAGCTTTCTTT. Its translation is CASSEGGTEAFF. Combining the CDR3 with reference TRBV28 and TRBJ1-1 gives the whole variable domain DVKVTQSSRYLVKRTGEKVFLECVQDMDHENMFWYRQDPGLGLRLIYFSYDVKMKEKGDIPEGYSVSREKKERFSLILESASTNQTSMYLCASSEGGTEAFFGQGTRLTVV.

The CDR3 coding sequence is TGTGCCAGCAGTTTATGGCCCCAACTAGCGGGAGGGGTCTATGAGCAGTTCTTC. Translating it yields CASSLWPQLAGGVYEQFF. J is TRBJ2-1 and V is TRBV28; 13 bases agree with TRBD2. J gave up 8 bases and V 0 bases, and 10 bases lay outside the gene matches. CDR1 and CDR2 from the germline V gene are MDHEN and SYDVKM. The CDR3 is made up of 18 amino acids.

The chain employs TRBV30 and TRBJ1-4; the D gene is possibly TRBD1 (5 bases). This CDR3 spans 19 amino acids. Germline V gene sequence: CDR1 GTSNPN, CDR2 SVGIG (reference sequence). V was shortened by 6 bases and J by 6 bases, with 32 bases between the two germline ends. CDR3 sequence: CACEIKTGQLKSHDEKLFF. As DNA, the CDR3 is TGTGCCTGCGAGATCAAGACCGGACAATTAAAATCCCATGATGAAAAACTGTTTTTT.

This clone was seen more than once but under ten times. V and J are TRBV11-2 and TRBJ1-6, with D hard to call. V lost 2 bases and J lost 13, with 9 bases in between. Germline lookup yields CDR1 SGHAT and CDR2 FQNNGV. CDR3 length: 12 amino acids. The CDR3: CASSLFGFPLHF. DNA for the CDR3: TGTGCCAGCAGCTTATTTGGCTTCCCCCTCCACTTT.

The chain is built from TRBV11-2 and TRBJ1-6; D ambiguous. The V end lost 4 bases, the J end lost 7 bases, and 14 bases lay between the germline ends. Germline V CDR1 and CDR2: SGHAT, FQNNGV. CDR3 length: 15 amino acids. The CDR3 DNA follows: TGTGCCAGCAGCTCAGGCGGGCCGGGCAATTCACCCCTCCACTTT. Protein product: CASSSGGPGNSPLHF.

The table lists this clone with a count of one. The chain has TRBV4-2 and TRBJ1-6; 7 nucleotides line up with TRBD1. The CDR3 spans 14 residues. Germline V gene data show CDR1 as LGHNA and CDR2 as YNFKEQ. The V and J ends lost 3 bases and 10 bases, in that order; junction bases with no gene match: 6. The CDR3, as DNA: TGTGCCAGCAGCCAGTTTACAGGGGACTCACCCCTCCACTTT. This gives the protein CASSQFTGDSPLHF.

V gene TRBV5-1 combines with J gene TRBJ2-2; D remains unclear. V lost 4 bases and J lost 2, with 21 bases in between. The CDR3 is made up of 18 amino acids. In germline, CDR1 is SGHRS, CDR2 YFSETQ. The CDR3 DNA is TGCGCCAGCAGCCCGGCCGCCCCCGGAAGAGGTAACACCGGGGAGCTGTTTTTT. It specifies CASSPAAPGRGNTGELFF.

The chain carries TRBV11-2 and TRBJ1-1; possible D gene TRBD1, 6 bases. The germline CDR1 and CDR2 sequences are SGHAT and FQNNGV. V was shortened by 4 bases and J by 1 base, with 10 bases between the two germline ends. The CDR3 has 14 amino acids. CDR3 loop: CASSSWTENTEAFF. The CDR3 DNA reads TGTGCCAGCAGCTCCTGGACAGAGAACACTGAAGCTTTCTTT.

The CDR3 nucleotides read TGTGCCAGCAGCTTAAACGGACAGGTAAACAATGAGCAGTTCTTC. This codes for CASSLNGQVNNEQFF. The gene calls are TRBV7-9 and TRBJ2-1; 7 bases are shared with TRBD1. This CDR3 region has 15 residues. Trimming cost V 2 bases and J 5 bases; bases outside gene matches: 6. Germline V gene sequence: CDR1 SEHNR, CDR2 FQNEAQ (reference sequence).

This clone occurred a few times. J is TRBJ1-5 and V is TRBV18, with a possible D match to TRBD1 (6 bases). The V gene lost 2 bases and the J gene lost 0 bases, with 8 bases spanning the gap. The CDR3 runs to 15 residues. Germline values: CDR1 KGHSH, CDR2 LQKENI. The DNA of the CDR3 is TGTGCCAGCTCACCAGGACAGACTAGCAATCAGCCCCAGCATTTT. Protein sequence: CASSPGQTSNQPQHF. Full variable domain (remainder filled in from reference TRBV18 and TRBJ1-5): NAGVMQNPRHLVRRRGQEARLRCSPMKGHSHVYWYRQLPEEGLKFMVYLQKENIIDESGMPKERFSAEFPKEGPSILRIQQVVRGDSAAYFCASSPGQTSNQPQHFGDGTRLSIL.

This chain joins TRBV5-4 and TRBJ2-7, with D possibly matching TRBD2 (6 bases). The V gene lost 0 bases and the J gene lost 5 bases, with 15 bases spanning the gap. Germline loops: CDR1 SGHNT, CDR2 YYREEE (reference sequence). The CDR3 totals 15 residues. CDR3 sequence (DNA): TGTGCCAGCAGCTTGGGCGGGGAACAAATTAACGAGCAGTACTTC. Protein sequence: CASSLGGEQINEQYF.

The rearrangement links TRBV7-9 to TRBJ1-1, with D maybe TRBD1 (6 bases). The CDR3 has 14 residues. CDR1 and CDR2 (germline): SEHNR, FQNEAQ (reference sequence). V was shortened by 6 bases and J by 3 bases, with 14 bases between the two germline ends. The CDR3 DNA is TGTGCCAGCAGGGGAACAGGGTGGGACACTGAAGCTTTCTTT. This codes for CASRGTGWDTEAFF. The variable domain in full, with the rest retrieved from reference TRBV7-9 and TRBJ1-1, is DTGVSQNPRHKITKRGQNVTFRCDPISEHNRLYWYRQTLGQGPEFLTYFQNEAQLEKSRLLSDRFSAERPKGSFSTLEIQRTEQGDSAMYLCASRGTGWDTEAFFGQGTRLTVV.

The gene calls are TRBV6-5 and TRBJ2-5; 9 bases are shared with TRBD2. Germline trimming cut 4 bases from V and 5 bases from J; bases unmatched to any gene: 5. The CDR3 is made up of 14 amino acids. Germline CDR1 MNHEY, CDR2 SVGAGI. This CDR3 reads CASSLAGVGETQYF. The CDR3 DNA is TGTGCCAGCAGTTTAGCGGGAGTCGGGGAGACCCAGTACTTC.

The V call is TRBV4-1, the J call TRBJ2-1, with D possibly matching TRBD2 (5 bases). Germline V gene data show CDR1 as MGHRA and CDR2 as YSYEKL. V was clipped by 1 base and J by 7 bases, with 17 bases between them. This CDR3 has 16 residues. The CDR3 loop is CASSQAGTDWMNEQFF. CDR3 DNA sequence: TGCGCCAGCAGCCAAGCGGGAACAGATTGGATGAATGAGCAGTTCTTC.

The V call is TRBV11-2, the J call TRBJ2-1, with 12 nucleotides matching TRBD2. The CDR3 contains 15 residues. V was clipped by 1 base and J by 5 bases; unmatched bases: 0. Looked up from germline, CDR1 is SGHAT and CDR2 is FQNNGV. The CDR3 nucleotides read TGTGCCAGCAGCTTAGGGACTAGCGGGAACAATGAGCAGTTCTTC. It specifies CASSLGTSGNNEQFF.

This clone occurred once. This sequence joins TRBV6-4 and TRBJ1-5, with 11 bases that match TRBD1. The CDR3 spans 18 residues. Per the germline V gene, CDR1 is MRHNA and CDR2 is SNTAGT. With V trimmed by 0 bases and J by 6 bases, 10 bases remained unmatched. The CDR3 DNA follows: TGTGCCAGCAGTGACTCGAATCCGGACAGGGGGCTTTGTCAGCCCCAGCATTTT. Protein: CASSDSNPDRGLCQPQHF.

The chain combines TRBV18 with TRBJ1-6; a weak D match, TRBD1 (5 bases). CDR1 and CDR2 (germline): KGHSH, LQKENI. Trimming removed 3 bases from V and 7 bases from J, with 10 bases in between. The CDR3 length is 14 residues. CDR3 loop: CASSPAGENSPLHF. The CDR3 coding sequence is TGTGCCAGCTCACCCGCGGGGGAAAATTCACCCCTCCACTTT.

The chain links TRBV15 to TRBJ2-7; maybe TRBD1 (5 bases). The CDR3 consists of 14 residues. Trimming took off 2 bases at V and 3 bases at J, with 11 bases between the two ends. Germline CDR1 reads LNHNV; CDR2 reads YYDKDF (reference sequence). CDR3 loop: CATSRSTGNYEQYF. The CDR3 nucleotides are TGTGCCACCAGCAGATCTACAGGTAACTACGAGCAGTACTTC.

CDR3 nucleotide sequence: TGTGCCAGTAGTACCCGACAGGGGAGTGGTCAGCCCCAGCATTTT. This translates into CASSTRQGSGQPQHF. The chain carries TRBV19 and TRBJ1-5, with TRBD1 identical over 8 bases. CDR3 length: 15 amino acids. Germline loops: CDR1 LNHDA, CDR2 SQIVND (reference sequence). V lost 4 bases and J lost 6; bases outside the gene matches: 8.